A selection of T cell receptor beta chains follows, all from one sample in a study of CD8 T cells in Susac syndrome. Via MiXCR, TCRdb re-called the immunoSEQ multiplex PCR reads, giving one row per CDR3 protein. The table includes 100,000 to 150,000 distinct CDR3 sequences, around 96% detected once. The material sequenced was CD8+ T cells from PBMCs. The receptor source for this set is a human donor with Susac syndrome. Each CDR3 is given with its conserved first and last residue. The D gene is left open where the match is weak. Clone size, where shown, is once, few, many, or a class for clones that have expanded.

once TRBJ2-5 TRBD2 TRBV9 TGTGCCAGCAGCGTAGAGGTAGCGGGAGGGCCCTACACACGGGAGACCCAGTACTTC CASSVEVAGGPYTRETQYF
NA TRBJ2-1 NA TRBV6-6 TGTGCAGTAGGAGACAATGAGCAGTTCTTC CAVGDNEQFF
NA TRBJ2-2 TRBD2 TRBV13 TGTGCCAGCAGCTTAGATAGCGGGACGAACACCGGGGAGCTGTTTTTT CASSLDSGTNTGELFF
NA TRBJ1-4 NA TRBV6-5 TGTGCCACCATCGACCCGGGAGGCGAAAAACTGTTTTTT CATIDPGGEKLFF
NA TRBJ1-5 NA TRBV18 TGTGCCAGCTCACCAACGGCGTCTTATCAGCCCCAGCATTTT CASSPTASYQPQHF
NA TRBJ2-7 TRBD2 TRBV6-2/TRBV6-3 TGTGCCAGCAGTTACTGGTTTCTGCGGGAGGCGACCTACGAGCAGTACTTC CASSYWFLREATYEQYF
NA TRBJ2-5 NA TRBV12-3/TRBV12-4 TGTGCCAGCAGTTTCGTTGGGGTCCAAGAGACCCAGTACTTC CASSFVGVQETQYF
NA TRBJ1-1 NA TRBV12-3/TRBV12-4 TGTGCCAGCAGCATGACGAGGTGGGACACTGAAGCTTTCTTT CASSMTRWDTEAFF
NA TRBJ2-3 NA TRBV6-4 TGTGCCAGCAGTGACATTCCAACTAGCACAGATACGCAGTATTTT CASSDIPTSTDTQYF
NA TRBJ2-1 NA TRBV30 TGTGCCTGGAGTATTAGCTCCTACAATGAGCAGTTCTTC CAWSISSYNEQFF
NA TRBJ1-4 TRBD1 TRBV6-5 TGTGCCACTTCGGACAGGGGCAATGAAAAACTGTTTTTT CATSDRGNEKLFF
NA TRBJ1-2 NA TRBV20-1 TGCAGTGAAAAAAGGGTTCAGGGGCCAGAGGGCTATGGCTACACCTTC CSEKRVQGPEGYGYTF
NA TRBJ2-1 NA TRBV30 TGTGCCTGGAGTGCCCTGGTGGATGAGCAGTTCTTC CAWSALVDEQFF
NA TRBJ2-3 NA TRBV6-5 TGTGCCAGCAGTTACTCGAAGGTAGCGGTCCCGGATAATACGCAGTATTTT CASSYSKVAVPDNTQYF
few TRBJ1-5 NA TRBV7-2 TGTGCCAGCAGCGAAAGGGTCCCAGGGCCCCAGCATTTT CASSERVPGPQHF
once TRBJ2-3 TRBD1 TRBV6-6 TGTGCCAGCAGTTACTCGGGACAGGCAAAAGATACGCAGTATTTT CASSYSGQAKDTQYF
NA TRBJ2-5 TRBD1 TRBV7-9 TGTGCCAGCAGCAGTTCCGGGACAGGGCCCCAAGAGACCCAGTACTTC CASSSSGTGPQETQYF
NA TRBJ2-2 NA TRBV24-1 TGTGCCACCAGTGATACCCGAGGGGAGCTGTTTTTT CATSDTRGELFF
NA TRBJ2-7 NA TRBV13 TGTGCCAGCAGCTTAGATACGGTTGGCGAGCAGTACTTC CASSLDTVGEQYF
NA TRBJ2-1 NA TRBV4-3 TGCGCCAGCAGCCAAGATCGGACGGGAGAAAATGAGCAGTTCTTC CASSQDRTGENEQFF
once TRBJ2-1 TRBD2 TRBV7-7 TGTGCTAGCAGCTTAGACTTGGGAGGGCGAAATGAGCAGTTCTTC CASSLDLGGRNEQFF
NA TRBJ1-2 NA TRBV7-9 TGTGCCAGCAGCTCGGGGACGGACTATGGCTACACCTTC CASSSGTDYGYTF
NA TRBJ2-7 NA TRBV30 TGTGCCTGGCGGTCCGGGACGACGGGCCACTACGAGCAGTACTTC CAWRSGTTGHYEQYF
NA TRBJ2-3 NA TRBV5-4 TGTGCCAGCAGCGCCGACTTGGGGAGTGCAGATACGCAGTATTTT CASSADLGSADTQYF
NA TRBJ2-3 TRBD1 TRBV27 TGTGCCAGCAGTTTAGATTGGGACAGGGTGTCGACAGATACGCAGTATTTT CASSLDWDRVSTDTQYF
NA TRBJ2-1 NA TRBV12-3/TRBV12-4 TGTGCCAGCAGTTTAGGCGGCAGACCAAATGAGCAGTTCTTC CASSLGGRPNEQFF
NA TRBJ2-1 NA TRBV6-6 TGTGCCAGCACGCAAAACCCTAGCTCCTACAATGAGCAGTTCTTC CASTQNPSSYNEQFF
NA TRBJ1-1 TRBD1 TRBV7-9 TGTGCCAGCAGCTCCAGGACAGGGATTACGCCTGAAGCTTTCTTT CASSSRTGITPEAFF
NA TRBJ2-7 TRBD1 TRBV20-1 TGCAGTGCTAGAGATGGGACAGGGGGTCTTGAAGAGCAGTACTTC CSARDGTGGLEEQYF
few TRBJ2-7 NA TRBV30 TGTGCCTGGAGTGTGGGGACGGTCTCCTACGAGCAGTACTTC CAWSVGTVSYEQYF
NA TRBJ1-1 NA TRBV9 TGTGCCAGCAGCGTTCCGCAGGGCCCGAAGACTGAAGCTTTCTTT CASSVPQGPKTEAFF
once TRBJ2-5 NA TRBV30 TGTGCCTGGAGTGTAATCGACGAGACCCAGTACTTC CAWSVIDETQYF
NA TRBJ1-2 NA TRBV3-1 TGTGCCAGCAGCCAAGATAGAAGGGACTTCTACTATGGCTACACCTTC CASSQDRRDFYYGYTF
NA TRBJ2-7 NA TRBV28 TGTGCCAGCAGTTTGGGGGACGGATTGTACGAGCAGTACTTC CASSLGDGLYEQYF
NA TRBJ1-1 NA TRBV19 TGTGCCAGTACTCCGGGCGAAGGGAACACTGAAGCTTTCTTT CASTPGEGNTEAFF
NA TRBJ2-1 NA TRBV29-1 TGCAGCGTTGAGGCCGGGGTGGCGGGCCACAATGAGCAGTTCTTC CSVEAGVAGHNEQFF
NA TRBJ2-3 TRBD1 TRBV5-6 TGTGCCAGCAGCTGGGGACAGGGGGAACTAGCCAACGAGGATACGCAGTATTTT CASSWGQGELANEDTQYF
NA TRBJ1-1 NA TRBV7-8 TGTGCCAGCAGCCCCATTCGTCGGGGCCGGGACACTGAAGCTTTCTTT CASSPIRRGRDTEAFF
NA TRBJ1-3 NA TRBV21-1 TGTGCCAGCAGCAAAGGAGATCCGGGGAAAAGGTCTGGAAACACCATATATTTT CASSKGDPGKRSGNTIYF
NA TRBJ2-5 NA TRBV27 TGTGCCAGCAGTCACCCCCGACAGGATAAACAAGAGACCCAGTACTTC CASSHPRQDKQETQYF
NA TRBJ2-1 NA TRBV4-3 TGCGCCAGCAGCCAAGATCCTTCCCGGGGTGAGCAGTTCTTC CASSQDPSRGEQFF
NA TRBJ2-3 NA TRBV19 TGTGCCAGTAGTATGGGCGTAGCTAGCACAGATACGCAGTATTTT CASSMGVASTDTQYF
once TRBJ1-1 TRBD1 TRBV4-1 TGCGCCAGCAGCCACAATGGGAGGACAGGTACTGAAGCTTTCTTT CASSHNGRTGTEAFF
NA TRBJ2-6 TRBD1 TRBV11-2 TGTGCCAGCAGCATAGGGACAGGGAGGACTGGGGCCAACGTCCTGACTTTC CASSIGTGRTGANVLTF
NA TRBJ2-5 NA TRBV23-1 TGCGCCAGCAGTCCCAAAGAGGCCGAGACCCAGTACTTC CASSPKEAETQYF
NA TRBJ1-1 NA TRBV7-9 TGTGCCAGCAGGAACAGCACTGAAGCTTTCTTT CASRNSTEAFF
NA TRBJ2-7 NA TRBV19 TGTGCCAGTAGTATTCTGCAGGGCTACGAGCAGTACTTC CASSILQGYEQYF
NA TRBJ1-2 TRBD1 TRBV3-1 TGTGCCAGCAGCCAAGTCACAGGGGTTTATGGCTACACCTTC CASSQVTGVYGYTF
NA TRBJ2-5 TRBD1 TRBV27 TGTGCCAGCAGTTACTCCGGGACAGGGGGAGAGACCCAGTACTTC CASSYSGTGGETQYF
once TRBJ2-5 TRBD2 TRBV29-1 TGCAGCGTTGAATGGCGGGGGGCAAGGCAAGAGACCCAGTACTTC CSVEWRGARQETQYF
NA TRBJ2-3 TRBD1 TRBV20-1 TGCAGTGCCATCCGGGACAGGGTTATTTCAGATACGCAGTATTTT CSAIRDRVISDTQYF
NA TRBJ2-1 NA TRBV4-2 TGTGCCAGCAGCCAAGGCTTTTACAATGAGCAGTTCTTC CASSQGFYNEQFF
NA TRBJ2-3 TRBD2 TRBV13 TGTGCCAGCAGCACCTTAGCGGGGTCGCCATCAGATACGCAGTATTTT CASSTLAGSPSDTQYF